Listed here are 7 T cell receptor beta chains from one sample, sequenced in a study of blood T cell repertoires in COVID-19. Libraries were prepared by immunoSEQ multiplex PCR; TCRdb keeps only in-frame clonotypes and omits some of them. The table lists around 300,000 clones, around 86% of them singletons. Material: peripheral blood. All receptors derive from a man aged 45 to 65 with acute or convalescent COVID-19.

The chain is built from TRBV7-3 and TRBJ2-7; the match to TRBD2 covers 12 bases. Germline CDR1 reads SGHTA; CDR2 reads FQGTGA. V shed 5 bases, J shed 7 bases, and the junction held 9 bases outside the gene matches. The CDR3 consists of 15 residues. The CDR3 sequence is CASSASGGATGEQYF. In nucleotides, the CDR3 is TGTGCCAGCAGCGCTAGCGGGGGGGCCACAGGGGAGCAGTACTTC.

The chain is built from TRBV3-1 (or the pseudogene TRBV3-2) and TRBJ1-6; D unclear. Deletions cut 8 bases from V and 5 bases from J, with 22 bases between. Germline-derived CDR1 and CDR2 are LGHDT and YNNKEL (reference sequence). This CDR3 is 17 amino acids long. The CDR3 coding sequence is TGTGCCAGCCCCTTTAACCGCCAACTTCCCCATAATTCACCCCTCCACTTT. Residues: CASPFNRQLPHNSPLHF.

This clone has just one count. The chain combines TRBV29-1 with TRBJ1-1, with a weak D call TRBD1 (5 bases). The CDR3 runs to 14 residues. V was cut by 4 bases and J by 3 bases, with 15 bases left in between. Germline V CDR1 and CDR2: SQVTM, ANQGSEA. CDR3 amino acids: CSVGQGLRHTEAFF. The CDR3 nucleotides read TGCAGCGTTGGGCAGGGCCTGAGACACACTGAAGCTTTCTTT.

The chain is built from TRBV18 and TRBJ1-5; D gene ambiguous. The CDR3 is made up of 12 amino acids. The V gene's germline CDR1 is KGHSH and CDR2 LQKENI. V lost 5 bases to trimming and J lost 5 bases, with 7 bases between them. This CDR3 is CASSSTDQPQHF. DNA of the CDR3: TGTGCCAGCTCATCCACGGATCAGCCCCAGCATTTT.

V usage is TRBV19 and J usage is TRBJ2-5, with 7 positions matching TRBD1. V was pared by 3 bases and J by 1 base, with 5 bases of the junction left unmatched. CDR3 length: 15 residues. Germline V lookup: CDR1 LNHDA, CDR2 SQIVND (reference sequence). The CDR3: CASSIHRGRQETQYF. Here the CDR3 DNA reads TGTGCCAGTAGTATTCACAGGGGTCGCCAAGAGACCCAGTACTTC.

This clone occurred a few times. The chain couples TRBV7-3 to TRBJ2-1; a weak D match, TRBD2 (5 bases). The CDR3 is made up of 15 amino acids. CDR1 and CDR2 from the germline V gene are SGHTA and FQGTGA. Trimming took off 5 bases at V and 0 bases at J, with 11 bases between the two ends. CDR3 in amino acids: CASSAIGDSYNEQFF. CDR3 bases: TGTGCCAGCAGCGCCATCGGGGACTCCTACAATGAGCAGTTCTTC.

This chain joins TRBV6-5 and TRBJ1-5; 7 nucleotides align to TRBD1. With 6 bases clipped from V and 0 bases from J, the junction kept 5 bases outside the gene matches. CDR3 length equals 15 residues. In germline, CDR1 is MNHEY, CDR2 SVGAGI. CDR3 sequence (DNA): TGTGCCAGCAGCTACAGGGGAAATAGCAATCAGCCCCAGCATTTT. It yields the protein CASSYRGNSNQPQHF.